This TCR beta chain was recovered during a study of T cells in narcolepsy. Study at large: Donors had narcolepsy type 1 or type 2, or were healthy controls.

Per germline, CDR1 GTSNPN and CDR2 SVGIG (reference sequence). The CDR3 runs to 13 residues. V was shortened by 2 bases and J by 8 bases, with 13 bases between the two germline ends. A remark on this clone: Its specificity is not known.

Sequencing was performed with immunoSEQ multiplex PCR; in TCRdb, only in-frame clones are kept and a portion is missing. Among tens of thousands of clones listed, about 60% were seen once. General study results and limits: Blood of same and different patients, but not healthy controls, reportedly held recurring autoreactive clonotypes. Comparing one patient's CSF and blood CD4+ clonotypes highlighted HCRT- and TRIB2-specific autoreactive clonotypes. No autoreactive T cell clone sequences appeared in some memory CD4+ repertoires.

The sequence was obtained from a human donor in good health. Material for sequencing was memory (CD45RA-) CD4+ T cells from blood. The chain combines TRBV30 with TRBJ1-3; D uncertain. The CDR3 loop is CAWSPGFGDTIYF. DNA of the CDR3: TGTGCCTGGAGTCCGGGCTTTGGGGACACCATATATTTT.